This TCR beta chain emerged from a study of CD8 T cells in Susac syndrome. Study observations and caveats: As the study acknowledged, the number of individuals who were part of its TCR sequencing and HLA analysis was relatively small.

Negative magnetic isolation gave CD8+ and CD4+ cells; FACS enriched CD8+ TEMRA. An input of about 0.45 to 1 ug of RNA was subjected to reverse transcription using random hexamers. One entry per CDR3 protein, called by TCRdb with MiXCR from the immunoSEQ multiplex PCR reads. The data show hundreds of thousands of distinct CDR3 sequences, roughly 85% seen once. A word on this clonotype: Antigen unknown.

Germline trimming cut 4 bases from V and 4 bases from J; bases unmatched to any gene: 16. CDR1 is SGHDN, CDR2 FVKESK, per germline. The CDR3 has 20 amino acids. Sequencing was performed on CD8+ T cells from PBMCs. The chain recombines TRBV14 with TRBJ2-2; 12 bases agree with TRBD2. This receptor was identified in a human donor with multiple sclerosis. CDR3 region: CASSLRHTSGRYRPTGELFF. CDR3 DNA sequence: TGTGCCAGCAGCCTCAGACATACTAGCGGGAGGTACCGGCCCACCGGGGAGCTGTTTTTT.